This TCR beta chain appears in the sequencing data of a study of blood T cell repertoires in COVID-19. In the authors' workflow: Nucleated cell counts were estimated from reference gene primer amplification. The data were produced by immunoSEQ multiplex PCR, yet TCRdb's version contains in-frame clones alone and is incomplete. V and J calls and clone size are as listed in that table; D and trimming were resolved from the DNA. This sample has roughly 200,000 clones, with 65% to 80% found just once. The receptor's source is a man in his forties or fifties who had recovered from COVID-19. Sequenced input: peripheral blood.

As DNA, the CDR3 is TGTGCCAGCAGTGTACAGGGAGACTCACCCCTCCACTTT. It specifies CASSVQGDSPLHF. The chain is built from TRBV6-4 and TRBJ1-6; D is perhaps TRBD1 (6 bases). The CDR3 consists of 13 residues. CDR1 is MRHNA and CDR2 is SNTAGT in the germline V gene. The ends were cut back, 4 bases at V and 10 bases at J, with 11 bases in the middle.